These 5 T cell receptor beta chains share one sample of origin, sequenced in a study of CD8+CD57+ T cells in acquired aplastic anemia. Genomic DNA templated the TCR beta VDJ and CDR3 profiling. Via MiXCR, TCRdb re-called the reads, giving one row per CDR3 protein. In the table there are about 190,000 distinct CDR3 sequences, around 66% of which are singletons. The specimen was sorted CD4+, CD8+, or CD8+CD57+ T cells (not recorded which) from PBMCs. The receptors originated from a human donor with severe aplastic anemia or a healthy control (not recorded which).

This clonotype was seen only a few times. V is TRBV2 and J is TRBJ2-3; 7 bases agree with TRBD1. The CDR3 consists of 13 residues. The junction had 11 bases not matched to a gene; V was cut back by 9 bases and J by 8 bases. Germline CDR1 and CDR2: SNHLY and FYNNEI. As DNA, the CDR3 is TGTGCCAGTCAAGGGACAGATCAGGCTACGCAGTATTTT. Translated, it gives CASQGTDQATQYF.

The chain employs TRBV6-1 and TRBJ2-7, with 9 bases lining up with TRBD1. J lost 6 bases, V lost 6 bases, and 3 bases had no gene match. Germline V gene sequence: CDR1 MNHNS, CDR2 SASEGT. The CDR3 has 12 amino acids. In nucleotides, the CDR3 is TGTGCCAGCAGGCAGGACAGGGGCGAGCAGTACTTC. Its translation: CASRQDRGEQYF.

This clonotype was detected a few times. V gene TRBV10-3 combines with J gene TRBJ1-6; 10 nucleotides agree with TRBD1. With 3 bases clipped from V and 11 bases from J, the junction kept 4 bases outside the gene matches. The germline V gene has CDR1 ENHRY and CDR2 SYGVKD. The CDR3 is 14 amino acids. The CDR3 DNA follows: TGTGCCATCAGTGAAGAGGGGACAGGGGCACCCCTCCACTTT. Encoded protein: CAISEEGTGAPLHF.

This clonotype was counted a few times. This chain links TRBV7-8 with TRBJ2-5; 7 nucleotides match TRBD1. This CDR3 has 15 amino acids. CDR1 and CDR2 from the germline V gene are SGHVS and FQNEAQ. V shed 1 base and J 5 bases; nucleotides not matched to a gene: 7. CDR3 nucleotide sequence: TGTGCCAGCAGCTTAGGACAGGGTTTCCCGGAGACCCAGTACTTC. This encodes CASSLGQGFPETQYF. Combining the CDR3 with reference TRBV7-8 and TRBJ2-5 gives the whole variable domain GAGVSQSPRYKVAKRGQDVALRCDPISGHVSLFWYQQALGQGPEFLTYFQNEAQLDKSGLPSDRFFAERPEGSVSTLKIQRTQQEDSAVYLCASSLGQGFPETQYFGPGTRLLVL.

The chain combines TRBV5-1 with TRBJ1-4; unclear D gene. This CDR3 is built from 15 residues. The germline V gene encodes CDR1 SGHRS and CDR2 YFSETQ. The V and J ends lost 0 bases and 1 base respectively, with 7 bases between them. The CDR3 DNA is TGCGCCAGCAGCTTGGTAGGCAGAACTAATGAAAAACTGTTTTTT. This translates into CASSLVGRTNEKLFF.